This TCR beta chain came from a study of neurological immune-mediated disorders. This CDR3 comprises 15 residues. Trimming stripped 8 bases from V and 0 bases from J, with 14 bases between. Germline loops: CDR1 SGHTA, CDR2 FQGNSA. Synthesis of cDNA was performed by 5'RACE using 10-nucleotide random UMIs. Every sequencing run returned over 190 million TCR-beta sequences, which were derived from 15-18 subjects. MiXCR, run by TCRdb on the 5' RACE reads, gives a single entry per CDR3 protein. The sample comprises tens of thousands of distinct CDR3 sequences, 14% of which are singletons, and over 25% rests with the top ten.

The V call is TRBV7-2, the J call TRBJ2-1; D may be TRBD1 or TRBD2 (5 bases each). The sequenced material came from PBMCs. This clonotype was sampled from a woman aged 45 to 65 with HTLV-1-associated myelopathy (HAM/TSP). The CDR3 protein is CASPGWGSSYNEQFF. Written as DNA, the CDR3 is TGTGCCAGCCCGGGGTGGGGGAGCTCCTACAATGAGCAGTTCTTC.